The 13 T cell receptor beta chains given below trace back to one sample, sequenced in a study of shared clonotypes between healthy human individuals. Naive CD8 cells lacked CD45RO, underwent positive selection for CCR7 and left out terminally differentiated effector memory CD45RA+ cells. Only in-frame clones appear in the TCRdb table, and some are missing; sequencing was by immunoSEQ multiplex PCR. The sample holds fewer than 700,000 clones, 95% seen once. Specimen: naive CD8+ T cells sorted from blood. Receptors originate from a woman in her twenties or thirties in good health.

This chain joins TRBV10-2 and TRBJ2-3, with 11 positions matching TRBD2. Losses at the gene ends were 6 bases for V and 5 bases for J; bases not matched to a gene: 7. Germline loops: CDR1 WSHSY, CDR2 SAAADI. The CDR3 covers 15 residues. DNA for the CDR3: TGCGCCAGCAGATTACTAGCGGGAGCCGGAGATACGCAGTATTTT. It translates to CASRLLAGAGDTQYF.

The chain is built from TRBV18 and TRBJ1-1, with 9 bases fitting TRBD1. CDR3 size: 15 residues. CDR1 and CDR2 from the germline V gene are KGHSH and LQKENI. Trimming cost V 3 bases and J 1 base; bases outside gene matches: 3. CDR3 loop: CASSPGTGWNTEAFF. CDR3 DNA sequence: TGTGCCAGCTCACCCGGGACAGGGTGGAACACTGAAGCTTTCTTT.

The chain couples TRBV7-9 to TRBJ2-1, with 9 bases lining up with TRBD2. Germline trimming cut 6 bases from V and 4 bases from J; bases unmatched to any gene: 7. The CDR3 totals 15 residues. The germline CDR1 and CDR2 sequences are SEHNR and FQNEAQ (reference sequence). CDR3 coding DNA: TGTGCCAGCAGTGGAGGACTAGCGACATACAATGAGCAGTTCTTC. It encodes CASSGGLATYNEQFF.

The V gene is TRBV6-5, the J gene TRBJ2-7, with D maybe TRBD1 (5 bases). Germline V gene sequence: CDR1 MNHEY, CDR2 SVGAGI. The V end was cut by 2 bases, the J end by 2 bases, with 10 bases between. CDR3 length: 14 residues. In nucleotides, the CDR3 is TGTGCCAGCAGTTACCATGACAGAACCTACGAGCAGTACTTC. Protein product: CASSYHDRTYEQYF.

The chain carries TRBV2 and TRBJ2-7; TRBD2 matches at 10 bases. Germline trimming cut 5 bases from V and 2 bases from J; bases unmatched to any gene: 12. The germline V gene has CDR1 SNHLY and CDR2 FYNNEI. This CDR3 is 17 amino acids long. The CDR3 nucleotides read TGTGCCAGCAGTCTACTCGGACTAGCGGAGGCGGCCTACGAGCAGTACTTC. Its translation is CASSLLGLAEAAYEQYF.

Regarding this clone: One end of the junction fails to match germline, which may point to a read error. This chain uses TRBV9 with TRBJ2-7, with 7 bases fitting TRBD1. Germline CDR1 SGDLS, CDR2 YYNGEE. This CDR3 contains 16 residues. The chain's CDR3 is CASSPRRRGSSDEQYF. In DNA form, the CDR3 reads TGTGCCAGCAGCCCCCGCCGCAGGGGGAGCTCCGACGAGCAGTACTTC. Full variable domain (rest looked up from reference TRBV9 and TRBJ2-7): DSGVTQTPKHLITATGQRVTLRCSPRSGDLSVYWYQQSLDQGLQFLIQYYNGEERAKGNILERFSAQQFPDLHSELNLSSLELGDSALYFCASSPRRRGSSDEQYFGPGTRLTVT.

The rearrangement uses TRBV12-2 and TRBJ2-4; no check of the table's D call, TRBD1, against the DNA was made. TRBV12-2 is a pseudogene segment. The CDR3 is 16 residues long. CDR3 coding DNA: TGTGCAAGTCGCTTACCTAAAGACAGGCTAAAAAACATTCAGTACTTC. Amino acid sequence: CASRLPKDRLKNIQYF.

The chain couples TRBV25-1 to TRBJ2-7, with D hard to call. V was shortened by 7 bases and J by 0 bases, with 13 bases between the two germline ends. The CDR3 has 14 residues. The germline V gene has CDR1 MGHDK and CDR2 SYGVNS. The CDR3 is CASTQAGSSYEQYF. The CDR3 bases are TGTGCCAGCACCCAGGCCGGTAGCTCCTACGAGCAGTACTTC.

This chain joins TRBV29-1 and TRBJ1-1; D unclear. This CDR3 is built from 15 residues. V lost 0 bases, J lost 2 bases, and 13 bases lay in between. Germline V CDR1 and CDR2: SQVTM, ANQGSEA. The CDR3: CSVEDFSQLNTEAFF. The CDR3 DNA follows: TGCAGCGTTGAAGACTTCTCACAGCTAAACACTGAAGCTTTCTTT.

The chain combines TRBV13 with TRBJ1-5; 7 bases fit TRBD1. CDR3 length: 16 amino acids. V lost 0 bases and J lost 1; bases outside the gene matches: 3. Germline CDR1 PRHDT, CDR2 FYEKMQ (reference sequence). The CDR3 protein is CASSLGQGRSNQPQHF. Here the CDR3 DNA reads TGTGCCAGCAGCTTAGGACAGGGGAGAAGCAATCAGCCCCAGCATTTT.

The chain couples TRBV13 to TRBJ2-2; no clear D gene. Trimming left V 4 bases short and J 9 bases short, with 15 bases between. Germline V gene sequence: CDR1 PRHDT, CDR2 FYEKMQ (reference sequence). This CDR3 has 14 residues. CDR3 DNA sequence: TGTGCCAGCAGCTCCAGCCTCGGAGCCCGGGAGCTGTTTTTT. Its translation is CASSSSLGARELFF.

The rearrangement links TRBV4-1 to TRBJ2-2; D is uncertain. V lost 3 bases and J lost 1, with 9 bases in between. Germline V CDR1 and CDR2: MGHRA, YSYEKL. The CDR3 is 15 amino acids. CDR3 coding DNA: TGCGCCAGCAGCCAGCGGCTAATGAACACCGGGGAGCTGTTTTTT. Amino acids: CASSQRLMNTGELFF.

The rearrangement joins TRBV2 to TRBJ2-1; a weak D match, TRBD1 (6 bases). The CDR3 runs 13 residues. Looked up from germline, CDR1 is SNHLY and CDR2 is FYNNEI. With 6 bases removed from V and 5 bases from J, the gap between germline ends came to 11 bases. Written as DNA, the CDR3 is TGTGCCAGCAGGGGTCAGGGGAACAATGAGCAGTTCTTC. This translates into CASRGQGNNEQFF.